These 9 T cell receptor beta chains came from one sample sequenced in a study of cytomegalovirus exposure and HLA in healthy donors. The PCR employed 60 Vbeta primers together with 13 Jbeta primers. Repertoires were generated with immunoSEQ multiplex PCR, while TCRdb's copy carries only in-frame clones and drops some. The sample yields about 120,000 clones, approximately 74% seen once. Material for sequencing was PBMCs. The receptor set was obtained from a woman in her thirties or forties in good health and CMV-seropositive.

The rearrangement links TRBV9 to TRBJ2-3; 10 bases are shared with TRBD2. Germline V gene lookup returns CDR1 SGDLS and CDR2 YYNGEE. The junction had 5 bases not matched to a gene; V was cut back by 0 bases and J by 4 bases. This CDR3 is built from 16 residues. In DNA, the CDR3 is TGTGCCAGCAGCGTAGCACTAGCGGGAACCGCAGATACGCAGTATTTT. The encoded protein is CASSVALAGTADTQYF.

This chain connects TRBV6-1 to TRBJ1-5, with TRBD1 matching 8 bases. Germline assignment: CDR1 MNHNS and CDR2 SASEGT. V trimming: 6 bases; J trimming: 2 bases; junction bases outside the gene matches: 6. The CDR3 runs to 15 residues. This CDR3 reads CASRSGGWGNQPQHF. The CDR3 DNA follows: TGTGCCAGCAGATCAGGGGGCTGGGGCAATCAGCCCCAGCATTTT.

The chain joins TRBV7-9 to TRBJ2-4; a possible D gene is TRBD1 (6 bases). CDR1 SEHNR and CDR2 FQNEAQ come from the germline V gene (reference sequence). The CDR3 totals 16 residues. Trimming pared 5 bases from V and 11 bases from J, leaving 25 bases between. The CDR3 loop reads CASSPSGQIPWGVQYF. DNA for the CDR3: TGTGCCAGCAGCCCCTCCGGACAGATACCGTGGGGCGTTCAGTACTTC. Using reference TRBV7-9 and TRBJ2-4 for the parts outside the CDR3, the full variable domain is DTGVSQNPRHKITKRGQNVTFRCDPISEHNRLYWYRQTLGQGPEFLTYFQNEAQLEKSRLLSDRFSAERPKGSFSTLEIQRTEQGDSAMYLCASSPSGQIPWGVQYFGAGTRLSVL.

A few counts support this clone. The chain combines TRBV19 with TRBJ2-4, with 9 bases identical to TRBD2. The CDR3 consists of 15 residues. V shed 3 bases, J shed 9 bases, and the junction held 9 bases outside the gene matches. Germline V gene lookup returns CDR1 LNHDA and CDR2 SQIVND (reference sequence). Here the CDR3 reads CASSINSGSSVIQYF. The CDR3 DNA is TGTGCCAGTAGTATTAATAGCGGGAGTTCTGTCATTCAGTACTTC. The entire variable domain, with the rest obtained from reference TRBV19 and TRBJ2-4, is as follows: DGGITQSPKYLFRKEGQNVTLSCEQNLNHDAMYWYRQDPGQGLRLIYYSQIVNDFQKGDIAEGYSVSREKKESFPLTVTSAQKNPTAFYLCASSINSGSSVIQYFGAGTRLSVL.

The rearrangement joins TRBV5-4 to TRBJ2-2; TRBD1 matches 9 bases. Germline V gene lookup returns CDR1 SGHNT and CDR2 YYREEE (reference sequence). The CDR3 totals 17 residues. The J segment lost 3 bases and the V segment lost 4 bases, leaving 10 bases of the junction unmatched. CDR3 coding DNA: TGTGCCAGCAGCCCGCCCGGGACAGGGACCCACACCGGGGAGCTGTTTTTT. It specifies CASSPPGTGTHTGELFF.

The V gene is TRBV7-8, the J gene TRBJ2-1, with a tentative D call TRBD1 (6 bases). The germline V gene has CDR1 SGHVS and CDR2 FQNEAQ. Trimming left V 3 bases short and J 6 bases short, with 15 bases between. The CDR3 consists of 15 residues. CDR3 DNA sequence: TGTGCCAGCAGCTTCCTCACAGGGTCTCGCAATGAGCAGTTCTTC. Translation gives CASSFLTGSRNEQFF.

This rearrangement joins TRBV19 to TRBJ2-2; D is ambiguous. This CDR3 spans 13 amino acids. Germline loops: CDR1 LNHDA, CDR2 SQIVND (reference sequence). V dropped 2 bases and J dropped 4 bases, with 5 bases sitting between them. The CDR3, as DNA: TGTGCCAGTAGTATAACGCGCACCGGGGAGCTGTTTTTT. Translating it yields CASSITRTGELFF.

Turning to this clone: Within the sample, other DNA sequences also encode this same CDR3. The genes are TRBV7-3 and TRBJ1-1; D is undetermined. The CDR3 runs 13 residues. Germline CDR1 reads SGHTA; CDR2 reads FQGTGA. Trimming took 3 bases from V and 0 from J, leaving 5 bases between them. CDR3 nucleotides: TGTGCCAGCAGCTTCACGGTGAACACTGAAGCTTTCTTT. Translation gives CASSFTVNTEAFF.

The DNA for the CDR3 is TGCAGCGTTCCGAAGTCGTCAGACAGGGCGGACGGCTACACCTTC. Residues: CSVPKSSDRADGYTF. V and J are TRBV29-1 and TRBJ1-2; 7 bases map to TRBD1. The CDR3 extends over 15 amino acids. The germline V gene encodes CDR1 SQVTM and CDR2 ANQGSEA. After removal of 5 bases from V and 8 bases from J, the junction contained 17 bases not matched to a gene.